Below, 32 T cell receptor beta chains from the same sample are listed, as sequenced in a study of blood T cell repertoires in COVID-19. The repertoire was sequenced with immunoSEQ multiplex PCR; TCRdb's copy has only in-frame clones and lacks some. Of about 370,000 clones listed, roughly 90% are singletons. Sample: peripheral blood. These TCRs come from a woman under 40 with COVID-19, enrolled during active disease.

The CDR3 region is CASSEFARTEQYV. DNA for the CDR3: TGTGCCAGCAGTGAATTCGCTAGAACCGAGCAGTACGTC. This chain uses TRBV6-1 with TRBJ2-7; D unclear. CDR3 length equals 13 residues. The V gene's germline CDR1 is MNHNS and CDR2 SASEGT. V lost 2 bases and J lost 6, with 11 bases in between.

V and J are TRBV5-4 and TRBJ2-3; a weak D match, TRBD2 (6 bases). The CDR3 has 15 residues. Trimming stripped 9 bases from V and 2 bases from J, with 19 bases between. Germline lookup yields CDR1 SGHNT and CDR2 YYREEE (reference sequence). The CDR3 DNA follows: TGTGCCACCGCCCCGAAGGCTAGCGACACAGATACGCAGTATTTT. Amino acid sequence: CATAPKASDTDTQYF.

This chain links TRBV7-2 with TRBJ2-7, with 11 positions matching TRBD2. Germline values: CDR1 SGHTA, CDR2 FQGNSA. The ends lost 5 bases at V and 3 bases at J; junction bases unmatched: 9. The CDR3 spans 16 residues. CDR3 coding DNA: TGTGCCAGCAGCCTCGCGGGACTAGCGGAGTTCTACGAGCAGTACGTC. This codes for CASSLAGLAEFYEQYV.

This chain uses TRBV14 with TRBJ2-4; no definite D call. Germline CDR1 is SGHDN and CDR2 is FVKESK. Trimming removed 0 bases from V and 0 bases from J, with 12 bases in between. The CDR3 sequence is 17 residues long. The CDR3 DNA is TGTGCCAGCAGCCAAGATTGGGCCAGATCAGCCAAAAACATTCAGTACTTC. Its protein product is CASSQDWARSAKNIQYF.

About this clone itself: Different DNA sequences within this sample yield the same CDR3. The chain is built from TRBV9 and TRBJ2-3; TRBD2 might be the D (6 bases). Germline V gene lookup returns CDR1 SGDLS and CDR2 YYNGEE. The CDR3 contains 15 residues. Deletions cut 0 bases from V and 1 base from J, with 9 bases between. CDR3 DNA: TGTGCCAGCAGCGTAGGCGGGGCCGGCACAGATACGCAGTATTTT. It codes for CASSVGGAGTDTQYF.

This clone is a singleton in its sample. The chain recombines TRBV11-2 with TRBJ2-7, with D perhaps matching TRBD1 (5 bases). The CDR3 sequence is 12 residues long. Germline values: CDR1 SGHAT, CDR2 FQNNGV. The V end lost 1 base, the J end lost 9 bases, and 10 bases lay between the germline ends. The CDR3 nucleotides read TGTGCCAGCAGCTTAGGTCAGGGTCCGCAGTACGTC. This encodes CASSLGQGPQYV.

V usage is TRBV5-1 and J usage is TRBJ2-5, with D maybe TRBD2 (7 bases). V lost 6 bases and J lost 1, with 19 bases in between. Germline CDR1 SGHRS, CDR2 YFSETQ. CDR3 length equals 16 residues. The CDR3 coding sequence is TGCGCCAGCAACCGTGGGGGGCGGGGGCCCCAAGAGACCCAGTACTTC. Translation gives CASNRGGRGPQETQYF.

V gene TRBV28 combines with J gene TRBJ1-4; TRBD1 matches at 7 bases. Trimming cost V 2 bases and J 8 bases; bases outside gene matches: 5. Germline CDR1 is MDHEN and CDR2 is SYDVKM. This CDR3 region has 14 residues. Written as DNA, the CDR3 is TGTGCCAGCAGTTTACGACAGGGAGGAGAAAAACTGTTTTTT. It specifies CASSLRQGGEKLFF.

The genes are TRBV7-5 and TRBJ2-7; the table calls TRBD2, which could not be checked here. TRBV7-5 has pseudogene status. This CDR3 is 15 amino acids long. CDR3 loop: CARSPRPSGRYEQYV. In nucleotides, the CDR3 is TGTGCCAGAAGCCCCCGGCCTAGCGGGAGGTACGAGCAGTACGTC.

The gene calls are TRBV27 and TRBJ2-4; D is perhaps TRBD2 (6 bases). Germline V gene lookup returns CDR1 MNHEY and CDR2 SMNVEV (reference sequence). The V and J ends lost 6 bases and 12 bases respectively, with 18 bases between them. The length of the CDR3 is 13 residues. DNA of the CDR3: TGTGCCAGCAGCGCCTCGGGGGAAAGGGGTCAGTACTTC. Its translation is CASSASGERGQYF.

The rearrangement joins TRBV28 to TRBJ2-1, with 13 bases matching TRBD2. Germline-derived CDR1 and CDR2 are MDHEN and SYDVKM. J lost 9 bases, V lost 3 bases, and 5 bases had no gene match. The CDR3 totals 15 residues. CDR3 amino acids: CASSLGGLAGLEQFF. CDR3 nucleotide sequence: TGTGCCAGCAGTTTGGGGGGACTAGCGGGGCTTGAGCAGTTCTTC.

This clone was observed a single time. The rearrangement links TRBV5-6 to TRBJ2-7; weak D call: TRBD2 (5 bases). V lost 0 bases and J lost 4, with 11 bases in between. The CDR3 is 14 residues long. The germline V gene has CDR1 SGHDT and CDR2 YYEEEE. CDR3 nucleotide sequence: TGTGCCAGCAGCTTGGTGCTAGCCGAATACGAGCAGTACTTC. Translation gives CASSLVLAEYEQYF.

This clone was observed a handful of times. The genes are TRBV7-9 and TRBJ2-3; maybe TRBD1 (6 bases). The V gene lost 5 bases and the J gene lost 0 bases, with 15 bases spanning the gap. Germline values: CDR1 SEHNR, CDR2 FQNEAQ (reference sequence). The CDR3 is 16 residues long. The CDR3 is CASSTLGATSTDTQYF. The CDR3 DNA follows: TGTGCCAGCAGCACTTTGGGGGCAACTAGCACAGATACGCAGTATTTT.

V gene TRBV19 combines with J gene TRBJ2-1; 8 bases line up with TRBD1. V shed 6 bases, J shed 5 bases, and the junction held 3 bases outside the gene matches. In germline, CDR1 is LNHDA, CDR2 SQIVND (reference sequence). The CDR3 has 13 residues. The CDR3 reads CASSTTGDNEQFF. In nucleotides, the CDR3 is TGTGCCAGTAGCACGACAGGGGACAATGAGCAGTTCTTC.

This clone was observed a single time. This chain connects TRBV12-3 or TRBV12-4 to TRBJ1-1; D might be TRBD1 (5 bases). The CDR3 totals 13 residues. Trimming left V 4 bases short and J 4 bases short, with 10 bases between. The CDR3 DNA follows: TGTGCCAGCAGTTACTCAGGGCCCACTGAAGCTTTCTTT. It translates to CASSYSGPTEAFF.

The CDR3 DNA is TGTGCCACCAGCAGGGCAGCGAACACCGGGGAGCTGTTTTTT. Its protein product is CATSRAANTGELFF. The gene calls are TRBV15 and TRBJ2-2, with D uncertain. The germline V gene has CDR1 LNHNV and CDR2 YYDKDF (reference sequence). CDR3 length: 14 residues. V gave up 3 bases and J gave up 0 bases, with 5 bases separating them.

Written as DNA, the CDR3 is TGTGCCAGCAGTTACTACGAGAGGAGCGGGAGATACGAGCAGTACGTC. Translated, it gives CASSYYERSGRYEQYV. The chain employs TRBV6-2 or TRBV6-3 and TRBJ2-7; TRBD2 matches at 8 bases. The germline V gene encodes CDR1 MNHEY and CDR2 SVGEGT. The CDR3 runs 16 residues. V dropped 1 base and J dropped 4; count of bases not matched to a gene: 9.

This clone is a singleton in its sample. The rearrangement links TRBV4-1 to TRBJ2-3; D not certain. CDR1 MGHRA and CDR2 YSYEKL come from the germline V gene. The CDR3 consists of 16 residues. Trimming took 0 bases from V and 1 from J, leaving 11 bases between them. The CDR3 region has the DNA TGCGCCAGCAGCCAAGATCCCCAGCGAGGCACAGATACGCAGTATTTT. Residues: CASSQDPQRGTDTQYF.

This sequence joins TRBV14 and TRBJ1-1; 10 positions agree with TRBD1. CDR3 length: 18 residues. CDR1 SGHDN and CDR2 FVKESK come from the germline V gene. V lost 2 bases and J lost 7; bases outside the gene matches: 16. CDR3 nucleotides: TGTGCCAGCAGCCAAACCGCACCGGGACAGGGGTCCTGGGGTGAAGCTTTCTTT. The encoded protein is CASSQTAPGQGSWGEAFF. Full variable domain (remainder filled in from reference TRBV14 and TRBJ1-1): EAGVTQFPSHSVIEKGQTVTLRCDPISGHDNLYWYRRVMGKEIKFLLHFVKESKQDESGMPNNRFLAERTGGTYSTLKVQPAELEDSGVYFCASSQTAPGQGSWGEAFFGQGTRLTVV.

The V gene is TRBV5-6, the J gene TRBJ1-3; D unresolved. The germline V gene encodes CDR1 SGHDT and CDR2 YYEEEE. Trimming shortened V by 0 bases and J by 4 bases, and 5 bases separated the two germline ends. This CDR3 contains 13 residues. Here the CDR3 reads CASSLALGNTIYF. The CDR3 region has the DNA TGTGCCAGCAGCTTGGCATTGGGAAACACCATATATTTT.

This rearrangement joins TRBV18 to TRBJ2-7; D possibly corresponds to TRBD1 (6 bases). The V end lost 3 bases, the J end lost 4 bases, and 19 bases lay between the germline ends. Germline V lookup: CDR1 KGHSH, CDR2 LQKENI. This CDR3 is built from 16 residues. CDR3 sequence (DNA): TGTGCCAGCTCACCGGATTGGGGGCCCGGGACGTACGAGCAGTACTTC. Translation: CASSPDWGPGTYEQYF. Full variable domain (rest looked up from reference TRBV18 and TRBJ2-7): NAGVMQNPRHLVRRRGQEARLRCSPMKGHSHVYWYRQLPEEGLKFMVYLQKENIIDESGMPKERFSAEFPKEGPSILRIQQVVRGDSAAYFCASSPDWGPGTYEQYFGPGTRLTVT.

The chain couples TRBV6-6 to TRBJ1-2, with TRBD1 matching 10 bases. Trimming at V came to 2 bases and at J to 7 bases, leaving 1 base not matched to a gene. Germline CDR1 reads MNHNY; CDR2 reads SVGAGI (reference sequence). This CDR3 contains 13 residues. As DNA, the CDR3 is TGTGCCAGCAGTTACGGGACAGGGGTTGGCTACACCTTC. Protein sequence: CASSYGTGVGYTF.

The CDR3 bases are TGTGCCAGCAGCGTACCGCCGGGGGGCCTTGGCTACACCTTC. Encoded protein: CASSVPPGGLGYTF. The chain couples TRBV9 to TRBJ1-2, with D tentatively TRBD1 (6 bases). The CDR3 covers 14 residues. The V gene's germline CDR1 is SGDLS and CDR2 YYNGEE. V lost 1 base and J 7 bases, leaving 14 bases between the germline ends.

V is TRBV6-2 or TRBV6-3 and J is TRBJ2-3; D unclear. Trimming took 2 bases from V and 1 from J, leaving 13 bases between them. The CDR3 spans 16 residues. Germline V gives CDR1 MNHEY, CDR2 SVGEGT. CDR3 residues: CASSYLPSVGTDTQYF. In DNA form, the CDR3 reads TGTGCCAGCAGTTACCTGCCCAGCGTGGGCACAGATACGCAGTATTTT.

The chain recombines TRBV7-6 with TRBJ2-3, with 15 bases aligning to TRBD2. Germline CDR1 SGHVS, CDR2 FNYEAQ. The CDR3 runs 19 residues. After removal of 5 bases from V and 1 base from J, the junction contained 10 bases not matched to a gene. This chain's CDR3 is CASSPGLAGGPGGTDTQYF. The DNA for the CDR3 is TGTGCCAGCAGCCCAGGACTAGCGGGGGGGCCTGGGGGCACAGATACGCAGTATTTT.

The chain is built from TRBV6-5 and TRBJ1-2; the match to TRBD1 covers 7 bases. Germline CDR1 reads MNHEY; CDR2 reads SVGAGI. There are 13 residues in the CDR3. The trim removed 5 bases at V and 4 bases at J, leaving 4 bases unmatched. The CDR3 nucleotides are TGTGCCAGCAGTCCCGGACAGGCCTATGGCTACACCTTC. Its protein product is CASSPGQAYGYTF.

Notes on this clone: This specimen includes other DNA sequences encoding the same CDR3. V is TRBV28 and J is TRBJ2-5; D ambiguous. Germline V gene sequence: CDR1 MDHEN, CDR2 SYDVKM. The CDR3 spans 12 residues. The V and J ends lost 2 bases and 3 bases respectively, with 4 bases between them. The CDR3: CASSLREETQYF. In DNA form, the CDR3 reads TGTGCCAGCAGTTTAAGAGAAGAGACCCAGTACTTC.

The J gene is TRBJ1-3, the V gene TRBV12-3 or TRBV12-4, with a tentative D call TRBD1 (6 bases). The CDR3 loop spans 12 amino acids. V was shortened by 11 bases and J by 4 bases, with 12 bases between the two germline ends. The CDR3 region is CAGRGTGNTIYF. CDR3 DNA sequence: TGTGCCGGAAGGGGGACAGGAAACACCATATATTTT.

The chain is built from TRBV19 and TRBJ2-7; 12 positions agree with TRBD2. CDR1 LNHDA and CDR2 SQIVND come from the germline V gene (reference sequence). V lost 2 bases, J lost 1 base, and 0 bases stayed unmatched. The CDR3 is 15 amino acids. In nucleotides, the CDR3 is TGTGCCAGTAGTATACTAGCGGGAGGGTCCTACGAGCAGTACGTC. Amino acids: CASSILAGGSYEQYV.

The chain uses TRBV27 and TRBJ2-7; possibly TRBD1 for D (5 bases). CDR1 and CDR2 from the germline V gene are MNHEY and SMNVEV (reference sequence). This CDR3 has 13 amino acids. V was clipped by 3 bases and J by 5 bases, with 11 bases between them. CDR3 sequence (DNA): TGTGCCAGCAGTTTTTTCCAGGGCCACGAGCAGTACTTC. Its protein product is CASSFFQGHEQYF.

This chain joins TRBV5-1 and TRBJ2-1; D might be TRBD2 (6 bases). Between the trimmed V and J ends, which lost 0 bases and 0 bases, there was a span of 10 bases. Germline V gives CDR1 SGHRS, CDR2 YFSETQ. The CDR3 is 16 residues long. CDR3 bases: TGCGCCAGCAGCTTGGGCGGGATGAGCTCCTACAATGAGCAGTTCTTC. Amino acids: CASSLGGMSSYNEQFF.

The chain carries TRBV11-2 and TRBJ2-1, with D possibly TRBD1 on 6 matching bases. Trimming shortened V by 4 bases and J by 3 bases, and 13 bases separated the two germline ends. This CDR3 comprises 15 residues. Germline assignment: CDR1 SGHAT and CDR2 FQNNGV. CDR3 sequence reads: CASSSSPGHYNEQFF. For the CDR3, the DNA is TGTGCCAGCAGCTCCTCCCCGGGACACTACAATGAGCAGTTCTTC. The complete variable domain, with remaining parts taken from reference TRBV11-2 and TRBJ2-1, reads EAGVAQSPRYKIIEKRQSVAFWCNPISGHATLYWYQQILGQGPKLLIQFQNNGVVDDSQLPKDRFSAERLKGVDSTLKIQPAKLEDSAVYLCASSSSPGHYNEQFFGPGTRLTVL.